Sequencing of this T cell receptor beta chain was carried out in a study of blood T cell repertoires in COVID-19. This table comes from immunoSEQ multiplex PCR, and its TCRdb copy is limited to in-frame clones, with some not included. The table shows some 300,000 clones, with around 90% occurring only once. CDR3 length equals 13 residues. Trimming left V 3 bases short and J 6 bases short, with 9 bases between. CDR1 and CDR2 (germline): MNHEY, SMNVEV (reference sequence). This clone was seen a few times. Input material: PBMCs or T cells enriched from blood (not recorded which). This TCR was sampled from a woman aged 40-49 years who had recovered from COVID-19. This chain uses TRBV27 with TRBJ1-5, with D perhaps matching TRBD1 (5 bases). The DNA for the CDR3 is TGTGCCAGCAGTTTTAGGAGGGGTCAGCCCCAGCATTTT. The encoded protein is CASSFRRGQPQHF.